This T cell receptor (beta chain) was found in a study of radiotherapy plus CTLA-4 blockade in lung cancer. Study context: Across the patients, objective responses occurred in approximately 20%, and disease control in roughly 30%. Regarding the study as a whole: Among blood TCR repertoires after radiotherapy plus ipilimumab, tumor-derived clones expanded. Interferon-beta and early blood T cell clone dynamics reportedly predicted response best.

Concerning this clone: Its antigen is unknown.

Only in-frame clones appear in the TCRdb table, and some are missing; sequencing was by immunoSEQ multiplex PCR. The profile covers roughly 55,000 clones, with 70% to 80% appearing a single time and about 8% taken by the ten largest. V lost 6 bases to trimming and J lost 2 bases, with 10 bases between them. The CDR3 is made up of 13 amino acids. CDR1 and CDR2 from the germline V gene are MNHEY and SMNVEV (reference sequence). This chain connects TRBV27 to TRBJ1-2, with a weak D call TRBD1 (6 bases). The source material was peripheral blood, sampled from a patient treated with radiotherapy plus ipilimumab. The TCR originated in a human donor with non-small cell lung cancer whose response to radiotherapy plus ipilimumab could not be evaluated. The CDR3 protein is CASRQDRNYGYTF. DNA of the CDR3: TGTGCCAGCAGACAGGACAGAAACTATGGCTACACCTTC.